This T cell receptor beta chain was profiled in a study of OX40 agonist ivuxolimab in advanced cancers. Study-level findings and limits: Expanded clones were, on average, more numerous in CD8+ T cells than in CD4+.

The method was immunoSEQ multiplex PCR; TCRdb's version includes in-frame clones alone and lacks a portion of them. The data show roughly 150,000 clones, roughly 94% seen once. Comment on this clone: Its antigen is unknown.

This CDR3 contains 14 residues. Germline CDR1 reads SNHLY; CDR2 reads FYNNEI. The trim removed 7 bases at V and 6 bases at J, leaving 11 bases unmatched. The chain recombines TRBV2 with TRBJ2-7, with 8 bases aligning to TRBD1. The clonotype comes from an adult with an advanced solid tumor such as melanoma, head and neck, liver or kidney cancer. Sequences were derived from CD4+ or CD8+ T cells sorted from blood, sampled in a trial of the OX40 agonist ivuxolimab. In DNA form, the CDR3 reads TGTGCCAGCACCGCGGGACAGGTAACGTCCGAGCAGTACTTC. The encoded protein is CASTAGQVTSEQYF.